This passage covers 8 T cell receptor beta chains from one sample sequenced in a study of blood T cell repertoires in COVID-19. Repertoires were generated with immunoSEQ multiplex PCR, while TCRdb's copy carries only in-frame clones and drops some. The table shows 200,000 to 300,000 clones, with approximately 90% occurring only once. Specimen: PBMCs or T cells enriched from blood (not recorded which). These TCRs come from a man aged 35 to 55 who had recovered from COVID-19.

The chain recombines TRBV19 with TRBJ1-4; D possibly corresponds to TRBD1 (5 bases). Looked up from germline, CDR1 is LNHDA and CDR2 is SQIVND (reference sequence). The CDR3 length is 13 residues. Trimming took off 5 bases at V and 10 bases at J, with 14 bases between the two ends. The CDR3: CASSSGTSGKLFF. DNA for the CDR3: TGTGCCAGTAGTTCCGGGACTTCTGGAAAACTGTTTTTT.

The genes are TRBV4-3 and TRBJ1-5, with a tentative D call TRBD1 (6 bases). The length of the CDR3 is 15 residues. V gave up 4 bases and J gave up 2 bases, with 12 bases separating them. Germline V gene lookup returns CDR1 LGHNA and CDR2 YSLEER. The CDR3 reads CASSPYRDRNQPQHF. The CDR3 DNA sequence: TGCGCCAGCAGCCCCTACAGGGATCGCAATCAGCCCCAGCATTTT.

This chain joins TRBV10-3 and TRBJ1-1; D call uncertain. The ends were cut back, 0 bases at V and 3 bases at J, with 26 bases in the middle. CDR1 and CDR2 (germline): ENHRY, SYGVKD. The CDR3 runs to 20 residues. This chain's CDR3 is CAISESGPRLHPFGDTEAFF. In nucleotides, the CDR3 is TGTGCCATCAGTGAGTCAGGCCCGAGGCTGCACCCGTTCGGGGACACTGAAGCTTTCTTT.

This clone was recorded only once. J is TRBJ2-2 and V is TRBV25-1; D ambiguous. V was shortened by 6 bases and J by 3 bases, with 2 bases between the two germline ends. The CDR3 is 11 residues long. In germline, CDR1 is MGHDK, CDR2 SYGVNS. CDR3 nucleotide sequence: TGTGCCAGCAGCTACACCGGGGAGCTGTTTTTT. It is translated as CASSYTGELFF.

The V call is TRBV18, the J call TRBJ1-1; D not certain. The CDR3 covers 15 residues. The V end was cut by 5 bases, the J end by 7 bases, with 20 bases between. The germline V gene encodes CDR1 KGHSH and CDR2 LQKENI. The CDR3 loop is CASSKLDGSLREAFF. The CDR3 DNA sequence: TGTGCCAGCTCAAAACTCGATGGTTCACTGCGTGAAGCTTTCTTT.

The CDR3 DNA reads TGTGCCAGCTCACATCCAGGGGAGTCTGGCTACACCTTC. It yields the protein CASSHPGESGYTF. The rearrangement links TRBV18 to TRBJ1-2, with D perhaps TRBD1 (6 bases). This CDR3 is 13 amino acids long. Germline CDR1 KGHSH, CDR2 LQKENI. Deletions cut 4 bases from V and 7 bases from J, with 13 bases between.

The CDR3, as DNA: TGTGCCAGTAGTATAGGAGAGTTCACAGATACGCAGTATTTT. Translated: CASSIGEFTDTQYF. The V gene is TRBV19, the J gene TRBJ2-3; D call uncertain. This CDR3 is built from 14 residues. The V end lost 1 base, the J end lost 2 bases, and 7 bases lay between the germline ends. Germline-derived CDR1 and CDR2 are LNHDA and SQIVND (reference sequence).

CDR3 in amino acids: CARGRLAVYQETQYF. In DNA, the CDR3 is TGTGCCAGAGGAAGACTAGCGGTCTACCAAGAGACCCAGTACTTC. This chain links TRBV28 with TRBJ2-5; 9 bases are shared with TRBD2. Germline V CDR1 and CDR2: MDHEN, SYDVKM. The CDR3 is 15 amino acids. The junction had 8 bases not matched to a gene; V was cut back by 9 bases and J by 0 bases.